The next 22 T cell receptor beta chains were all read from a single sample in a study of long-term antiretroviral therapy in people with HIV. Running of the v3.0 immunoSEQ assay took place at survey level. Sequenced by immunoSEQ multiplex PCR; TCRdb stores in-frame clones only, minus some. The data show under 35,000 clones, with about 85% seen just once and about an eighth held by the top ten. Sequenced material: unsorted PBMCs, taken 1.1 years after starting antiretroviral therapy. The receptors were gathered from a man aged 18 to 30 with HIV.

The gene calls are TRBV19 and TRBJ2-6; 9 nucleotides match TRBD2. J gave up 2 bases and V 3 bases, and 8 bases lay outside the gene matches. CDR1 is LNHDA, CDR2 SQIVND, per germline (reference sequence). This CDR3 has 18 amino acids. CDR3 bases: TGTGCCAGTAGTATCGTGGTAGCGGGAGTAACTGGGGCCAACGTCCTGACTTTC. Translating gives CASSIVVAGVTGANVLTF.

The rearrangement joins TRBV19 to TRBJ1-4; the D is unclear. V lost 5 bases and J lost 6, with 10 bases in between. This CDR3 region has 13 residues. From germline, CDR1 is LNHDA and CDR2 SQIVND (reference sequence). Written as DNA, the CDR3 is TGTGCCAGTAGTGAAAGCCTGGATGAAAAACTGTTTTTT. This encodes CASSESLDEKLFF.

The V and J genes are TRBV7-9 and TRBJ2-5; 12 bases line up with TRBD2. The CDR3 has 17 residues. J gave up 4 bases and V 5 bases, and 11 bases lay outside the gene matches. The germline V gene encodes CDR1 SEHNR and CDR2 FQNEAQ (reference sequence). The CDR3 DNA reads TGTGCCAGCAGCCCCCGGACTAGCGGGAAAGGTCGAGAGACCCAGTACTTC. Protein product: CASSPRTSGKGRETQYF.

Concerning this clone itself: The sample has other DNA sequences that encode this CDR3 too. The V call is TRBV7-9, the J call TRBJ1-2; D might be TRBD1 (5 bases). The germline V and J ends were trimmed by 5 bases and 5 bases, with 12 bases remaining between them. Germline V gene lookup returns CDR1 SEHNR and CDR2 FQNEAQ (reference sequence). CDR3 length: 13 amino acids. The CDR3 loop is CASSLPGGYGYTF. The CDR3, as DNA: TGTGCCAGCAGCCTACCGGGGGGGTATGGCTACACCTTC.

The chain uses TRBV5-5 and TRBJ2-1, with D possibly TRBD2 on 6 matching bases. The germline V gene has CDR1 SGHKS and CDR2 YYEKEE (reference sequence). The CDR3 contains 13 residues. V was clipped by 1 base and J by 9 bases, with 11 bases between them. This CDR3 reads CASSLLAGSEQFF. CDR3 sequence (DNA): TGTGCCAGCAGCTTGCTCGCCGGGAGTGAGCAGTTCTTC. The variable domain in full, with the rest retrieved from reference TRBV5-5 and TRBJ2-1, is DAGVTQSPTHLIKTRGQQVTLRCSPISGHKSVSWYQQVLGQGPQFIFQYYEKEERGRGNFPDRFSARQFPNYSSELNVNALLLGDSALYLCASSLLAGSEQFFGPGTRLTVL.

The gene calls are TRBV6-1 and TRBJ1-4, with 8 bases that match TRBD1. CDR3 length equals 17 residues. The trim removed 3 bases at V and 4 bases at J, leaving 10 bases unmatched. CDR1 MNHNS and CDR2 SASEGT come from the germline V gene. CDR3 coding DNA: TGTGCCAGCAGTGACTTTCCGGGGACAGGAGGTAATGAAAAACTGTTTTTT. It translates to CASSDFPGTGGNEKLFF.

V usage is TRBV10-3 and J usage is TRBJ1-1; D uncertain. V lost 6 bases and J 3 bases, leaving 14 bases between the germline ends. The V gene's germline CDR1 is ENHRY and CDR2 SYGVKD. The CDR3 has 14 amino acids. CDR3: CAISAGLRDTEAFF. The CDR3 bases are TGTGCCATCAGCGCAGGCCTTAGGGACACTGAAGCTTTCTTT.

In regard to this clone: Other DNA sequences in the same sample also yield this CDR3. This chain connects TRBV9 to TRBJ2-7; 9 bases match TRBD1. Germline CDR1 and CDR2: SGDLS and YYNGEE. V was pared by 1 base and J by 2 bases, with 4 bases of the junction left unmatched. The CDR3 consists of 15 residues. The chain's CDR3 is CASSVTGQGPYEQYF. The CDR3 nucleotides read TGTGCCAGCAGCGTAACGGGACAGGGACCCTACGAGCAGTACTTC.

This chain uses TRBV7-2 with TRBJ2-1; 7 bases map to TRBD2. J gave up 9 bases and V 5 bases, and 7 bases lay outside the gene matches. Germline lookup yields CDR1 SGHTA and CDR2 FQGNSA. The CDR3 loop spans 13 amino acids. The CDR3 DNA sequence: TGTGCCAGCAGCCCATGGACTAGTGCTGAGCAGTTCTTC. Encoded protein: CASSPWTSAEQFF.

The table lists this clone with a few counts. This sequence joins TRBV27 and TRBJ1-4; unclear D gene. The CDR3 has 12 amino acids. V was clipped by 0 bases and J by 7 bases, with 3 bases between them. Per germline, CDR1 MNHEY and CDR2 SMNVEV (reference sequence). CDR3: CASSLSGEKLFF. CDR3 bases: TGTGCCAGCAGTTTATCGGGTGAAAAACTGTTTTTT.

This clone was picked up a small number of times. V and J are TRBV10-2 and TRBJ2-1; tentative D call: TRBD2 (5 bases). The CDR3 has 15 residues. Per the germline V gene, CDR1 is WSHSY and CDR2 is SAAADI. V shed 3 bases and J shed 9 bases, with 18 bases lying between them. The DNA for the CDR3 is TGCGCCAGCAGTGACTTCCCTCAAGGCCGGGGTGAGCAGTTCTTC. This encodes CASSDFPQGRGEQFF.

The chain couples TRBV7-2 to TRBJ1-5; weak D call: TRBD1 (5 bases). The CDR3 runs 17 residues. V shed 5 bases and J shed 1 base, with 18 bases lying between them. The V gene's germline CDR1 is SGHTA and CDR2 FQGNSA. CDR3 in amino acids: CASSPGWGKSSNQPQHF. The CDR3 DNA reads TGTGCCAGCAGCCCGGGATGGGGGAAGTCGAGCAATCAGCCCCAGCATTTT.

The chain couples TRBV2 to TRBJ1-2, with D uncertain. The germline V and J ends were trimmed by 9 bases and 6 bases, with 14 bases remaining between them. This CDR3 region has 12 residues. Germline assignment: CDR1 SNHLY and CDR2 FYNNEI. In DNA, the CDR3 is TGTGCCAGTACGACGGCGTTCGATGGCTACACCTTC. Protein product: CASTTAFDGYTF.

The chain is built from TRBV21-1 and TRBJ2-7; the table's TRBD2 call for D was not verified on the DNA. TRBV21-1 is a pseudogene. CDR3 length: 15 residues. Here the CDR3 DNA reads TGTGCCAGCAGCCGACCGGAGCGGGAGAGGTACGAGCAGTACTTC. This sequence encodes CASSRPERERYEQYF.

The rearrangement links TRBV7-2 to TRBJ1-5; no firm D call. Per the germline V gene, CDR1 is SGHTA and CDR2 is FQGNSA. Trimming took off 3 bases at V and 4 bases at J, with 10 bases between the two ends. The CDR3 has 14 amino acids. The DNA for the CDR3 is TGTGCCAGCAGCTTTTCGTCGGGGAATCAGCCCCAGCATTTT. Amino acid sequence: CASSFSSGNQPQHF.

This chain connects TRBV10-3 to TRBJ2-3; 7 nucleotides agree with TRBD1. Germline V CDR1 and CDR2: ENHRY, SYGVKD. The CDR3 runs 13 residues. V shed 7 bases and J 2 bases; nucleotides not matched to a gene: 3. The CDR3 spells CAITGQDTDTQYF. The CDR3 DNA reads TGTGCCATCACTGGACAGGACACAGATACGCAGTATTTT.

The rearrangement uses TRBV5-4 and TRBJ2-4; D may match TRBD1 or TRBD2 (5 bases each). Trimming removed 4 bases at V and 3 bases at J, with 14 bases between. CDR3 size: 15 residues. Germline V gene lookup returns CDR1 SGHNT and CDR2 YYREEE (reference sequence). The CDR3 nucleotides are TGTGCCAGCAGCGCCACCGGGGCTGGCAAAAACATTCAGTACTTC. Translated, it gives CASSATGAGKNIQYF.

The chain uses TRBV2 and TRBJ2-1; 15 nucleotides line up with TRBD2. Germline lookup yields CDR1 SNHLY and CDR2 FYNNEI. This CDR3 is built from 18 residues. Trimming removed 5 bases from V and 2 bases from J; junction bases left unmatched: 7. The CDR3 loop is CASSTPGLAGGPYNEQFF. As DNA, the CDR3 is TGTGCCAGCAGTACCCCGGGACTAGCGGGGGGCCCCTACAATGAGCAGTTCTTC. The complete variable domain, with remaining parts taken from reference TRBV2 and TRBJ2-1, reads EPEVTQTPSHQVTQMGQEVILRCVPISNHLYFYWYRQILGQKVEFLVSFYNNEISEKSEIFDDQFSVERPDGSNFTLKIRSTKLEDSAMYFCASSTPGLAGGPYNEQFFGPGTRLTVL.

V gene TRBV14 combines with J gene TRBJ1-5; no definite D call. Germline V gene sequence: CDR1 SGHDN, CDR2 FVKESK. CDR3 length: 13 amino acids. V lost 3 bases to trimming and J lost 5 bases, with 8 bases between them. CDR3 in DNA: TGTGCCAGCAGCCATCCAGGCGATCAGCCCCAGCATTTT. Amino acid sequence: CASSHPGDQPQHF.

The chain joins TRBV30 to TRBJ1-1; D unresolved. Trimming removed 4 bases from V and 6 bases from J, with 15 bases in between. The CDR3 length is 13 residues. Germline V lookup: CDR1 GTSNPN, CDR2 SVGIG (reference sequence). The CDR3 sequence is CAWIRGWRSEAFF. For the CDR3, the DNA is TGTGCCTGGATACGGGGTTGGAGATCTGAAGCTTTCTTT. Full variable domain (missing parts from reference TRBV30 and TRBJ1-1): SQTIHQWPATLVQPVGSPLSLECTVEGTSNPNLYWYRQAAGRGLQLLFYSVGIGQISSEVPQNLSASRPQDRQFILSSKKLLLSDSGFYLCAWIRGWRSEAFFGQGTRLTVV.

CDR3 DNA sequence: TGTGCCATCAGTGGACAGGGGGAAAGGTTAGAGACCCAGTACTTC. Its translation: CAISGQGERLETQYF. The chain carries TRBV10-3 and TRBJ2-5; TRBD1 agrees at 9 bases. This CDR3 comprises 15 residues. Losses at the gene ends were 4 bases for V and 4 bases for J; bases not matched to a gene: 7. Germline CDR1 and CDR2: ENHRY and SYGVKD.

The sample holds a few counts of this clone. This chain links TRBV19 with TRBJ2-6, with a possible D match to TRBD1 (5 bases). CDR3 length: 16 residues. Germline V CDR1 and CDR2: LNHDA, SQIVND (reference sequence). Trimming removed 1 base from V and 3 bases from J, with 10 bases in between. CDR3 nucleotides: TGTGCCAGTAGTATAGTAGGGGTTCGTGGGGCCAACGTCCTGACTTTC. Residues: CASSIVGVRGANVLTF.